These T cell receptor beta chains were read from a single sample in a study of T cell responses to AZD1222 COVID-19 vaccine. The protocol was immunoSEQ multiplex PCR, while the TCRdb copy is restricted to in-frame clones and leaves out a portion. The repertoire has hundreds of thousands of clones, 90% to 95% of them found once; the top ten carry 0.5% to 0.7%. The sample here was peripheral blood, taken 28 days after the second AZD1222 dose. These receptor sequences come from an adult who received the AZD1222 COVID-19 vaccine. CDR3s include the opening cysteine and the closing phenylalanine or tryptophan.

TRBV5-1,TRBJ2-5,CASSLQGSSGETQYF
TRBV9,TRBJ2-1,CASSWDSYNEQFF
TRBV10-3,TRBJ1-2,CAINGARGYGYTF
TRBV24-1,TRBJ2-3,CATRPRPGLAGGPGDTQYF
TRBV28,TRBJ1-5,CASSFHINQPQHF
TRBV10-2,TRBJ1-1,CASSRDRQVEAFF
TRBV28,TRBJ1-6,CASSLEGGFSPLHF
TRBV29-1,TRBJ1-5,CSVAEAEGQPQHF
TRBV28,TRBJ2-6,CASSQQGAGANVLTF
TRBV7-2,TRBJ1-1,CASSSRQGAHFFF
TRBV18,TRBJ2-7,CASSPEGGSYEQYF
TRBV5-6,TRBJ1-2,CASSWTGGTIGYTF
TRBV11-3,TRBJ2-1,CASSLGGGRYNEQFF
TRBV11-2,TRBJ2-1,CASSTSGGRYNEQFF
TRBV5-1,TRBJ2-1,CASSSGPGSGNEQFF
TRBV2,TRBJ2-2,CASSALAGAGELFF
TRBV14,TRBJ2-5,CASSQVKGQETQYF
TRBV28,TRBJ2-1,CASSQVRWQGRLNEQFF
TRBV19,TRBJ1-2,CASSQTTFPLGYTF
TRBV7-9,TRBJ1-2,CASSLDGGYGYTF
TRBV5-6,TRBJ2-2,CASSPGENTGELFF
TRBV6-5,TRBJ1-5,CASIRRGRGQPQHF
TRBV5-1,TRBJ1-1,CASSWAQGSSTEAFF
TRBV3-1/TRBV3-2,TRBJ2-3,CASSQGLAGGTDTQYF
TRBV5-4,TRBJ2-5,CASRGTSGISAETQYF
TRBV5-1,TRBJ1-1,CASSLGGSGSSTEAFF
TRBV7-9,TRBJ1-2,CASSSTRTPNYGYTF
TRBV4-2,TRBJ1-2,CASSPLDRGDYGYTF
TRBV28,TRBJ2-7,CASSLGGGGPYEQYF
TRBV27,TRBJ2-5,CASSGEGQTQETQYF
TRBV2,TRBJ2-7,CASSEASISYEQYF
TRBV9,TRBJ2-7,CASSPSGASSYEQYF
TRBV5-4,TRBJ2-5,CASSLDGLAGNQETQYF
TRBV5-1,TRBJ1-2,CASSDTQGNYGYTF
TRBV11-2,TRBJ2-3,CASTPQVLNTQYF
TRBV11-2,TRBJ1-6,CASSPLGRQQISPLHF
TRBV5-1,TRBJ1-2,CASSRGQGDGYTF
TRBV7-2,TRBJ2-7,CASSRTRDKSYEQYF
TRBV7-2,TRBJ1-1,CASSWATGWNTEAFF
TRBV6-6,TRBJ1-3,CASTLGRPSSGNTIYF
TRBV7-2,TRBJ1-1,CASSPEGSNTEAFF
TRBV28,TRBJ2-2,CGTGTLNTGELFF
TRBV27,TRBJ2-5,CASSPLDRAETQYF
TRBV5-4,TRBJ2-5,CASSRRTSGRGETQYF
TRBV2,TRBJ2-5,CASSEGSETQYF
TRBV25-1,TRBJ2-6,CASSVGGSGANVLTF
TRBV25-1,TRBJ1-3,CASSTTVSGNTIYF
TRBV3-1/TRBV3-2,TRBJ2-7,CASSQGAGVEQYF
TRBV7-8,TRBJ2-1,CASSFALLANEQFF
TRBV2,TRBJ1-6,CASRKDGAPSPLHF
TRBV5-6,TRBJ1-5,CASTWGGGNQPQHF
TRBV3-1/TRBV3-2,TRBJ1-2,CASSHYDSYGYTF
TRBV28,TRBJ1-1,CASSLGMNTEAFF
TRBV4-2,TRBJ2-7,CASSQGGGLYEQYF
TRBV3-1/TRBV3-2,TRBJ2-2,CASSPNGGATGELFF
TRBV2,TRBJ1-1,CASRGGDTEAFF
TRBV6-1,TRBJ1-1,CASSEGGGWDTEAFF